These T cell receptor beta chains were read from a single sample in a study of beta chain features in type 1 diabetes. The method was immunoSEQ multiplex PCR; TCRdb's version includes in-frame clones alone and lacks a portion of them. The sample shows 300,000 to 350,000 clones, 8% of them seen only once. The specimen sequenced was central memory CD4+ T cells from blood. All receptors come from a woman between 18 and 29 years old in good health. Each CDR3 is given with its conserved first and last residue. Fields, in order: clone size, J gene, V gene, D gene, CDR3 DNA, CDR3 protein. D genes are given only for firm matches. Clone size is shown for a subset of rows, as once, few, many or a class of expanded clone.

clone_size: -; j_call: TRBJ1-5; v_call: TRBV10-3; d_call: -; cdr3_nt: TGTGCCATCAGTGCACTAGGCTTCGACGGTGACAATCAGCCCCAGCATTTT; cdr3_aa: CAISALGFDGDNQPQHF
clone_size: many; j_call: TRBJ1-1; v_call: TRBV7-2; d_call: -; cdr3_nt: TGTGCCAGCACCTTTACTAGAGGGGACAACGGACAGACTGAAGCTTTCTTT; cdr3_aa: CASTFTRGDNGQTEAFF
clone_size: -; j_call: TRBJ2-1; v_call: TRBV9; d_call: -; cdr3_nt: TGTGCCAGCAGCGTCAATAGCCAGGGCAATGAGCAGTTCTTC; cdr3_aa: CASSVNSQGNEQFF
clone_size: -; j_call: TRBJ2-5; v_call: TRBV4-2; d_call: TRBD2; cdr3_nt: TGTGCCAGCAGCCAGAGACTAGCGGGAGGACTGCAAGAGACCCAGTACTTC; cdr3_aa: CASSQRLAGGLQETQYF
clone_size: -; j_call: TRBJ1-5; v_call: TRBV28; d_call: -; cdr3_nt: TGTGCCAGCAGCGTTAATCAGCCCCAGCATTTT; cdr3_aa: CASSVNQPQHF
clone_size: many; j_call: TRBJ1-1; v_call: TRBV14; d_call: TRBD1; cdr3_nt: TGTGCCAGCAGCCCTTACCAGACAGGGCGAGCTTTCTTT; cdr3_aa: CASSPYQTGRAFF
clone_size: few; j_call: TRBJ2-7; v_call: TRBV6-5; d_call: TRBD1; cdr3_nt: TGTGCCAGCAGGGAAAACAGGGGAGAGGTCTACGAGCAGTACTTC; cdr3_aa: CASRENRGEVYEQYF
clone_size: -; j_call: TRBJ2-3; v_call: TRBV7-8; d_call: -; cdr3_nt: TGTGCCAGCAGCTTAGCGGGCCCAGGGGTTACGCAGTATTTT; cdr3_aa: CASSLAGPGVTQYF
clone_size: few; j_call: TRBJ2-7; v_call: TRBV4-3; d_call: TRBD1; cdr3_nt: TGCGCCAGCAGCCGGGACAGGGGCCCCTACGAGCAGTACTTC; cdr3_aa: CASSRDRGPYEQYF
clone_size: few; j_call: TRBJ2-1; v_call: TRBV7-6; d_call: -; cdr3_nt: TGTGCCAGCAGCTTAGCGGGCAGCCTATACAATGAGCAGTTCTTC; cdr3_aa: CASSLAGSLYNEQFF
clone_size: -; j_call: TRBJ2-2; v_call: TRBV9; d_call: -; cdr3_nt: TGTGCCAGCAGCGTAAGCGGCGGGCTTACCGGGGAGCTGTTTTTT; cdr3_aa: CASSVSGGLTGELFF
clone_size: -; j_call: TRBJ1-5; v_call: TRBV27; d_call: TRBD1; cdr3_nt: TGTGCCAGCAGCCCGACAGGGTCCCCGACAGCCCAGCATTTT; cdr3_aa: CASSPTGSPTAQHF
clone_size: few; j_call: TRBJ2-5; v_call: TRBV7-3; d_call: -; cdr3_nt: TGTGCCAGCAGCTTGACAGCCGAACGCCAAGAGACCCAGTACTTC; cdr3_aa: CASSLTAERQETQYF
clone_size: -; j_call: TRBJ2-7; v_call: TRBV6-6; d_call: TRBD1; cdr3_nt: TGTGCCAGCAGACCAGGGGGCGCGGGATCCTACGAGCAGTACTTC; cdr3_aa: CASRPGGAGSYEQYF
clone_size: many; j_call: TRBJ2-5; v_call: TRBV4-3; d_call: TRBD1; cdr3_nt: TGCGCCAGCAGCCAAGACAGGGGGGAGACCCAGTACTTC; cdr3_aa: CASSQDRGETQYF
clone_size: -; j_call: TRBJ1-1; v_call: TRBV28; d_call: TRBD1; cdr3_nt: TGTGCCGCACAGGGGCGGCACACTGAAGCTTTCTTT; cdr3_aa: CAAQGRHTEAFF
clone_size: few; j_call: TRBJ2-7; v_call: TRBV7-2; d_call: -; cdr3_nt: TGTGCCAGCAGCCCCCTGGCGGGTTTATCCTACGAGCAGTACTTC; cdr3_aa: CASSPLAGLSYEQYF
clone_size: few; j_call: TRBJ2-5; v_call: TRBV18; d_call: TRBD2; cdr3_nt: TGTTCCAGCTCACGGACTAGCGGGACGTTGAATCAAGAGACCCAGTACTTC; cdr3_aa: CSSSRTSGTLNQETQYF
clone_size: few; j_call: TRBJ2-1; v_call: TRBV9; d_call: -; cdr3_nt: TGTGCCAGCAGCCTAAGGGGGTTGCCCTTCAATGAGCAGTTCTTC; cdr3_aa: CASSLRGLPFNEQFF
clone_size: -; j_call: TRBJ2-7; v_call: TRBV12-5; d_call: -; cdr3_nt: TGTGCTAGTGTCCTACCCCCTCGTTACGAGCAGTACTTC; cdr3_aa: CASVLPPRYEQYF
clone_size: few; j_call: TRBJ2-1; v_call: TRBV28; d_call: TRBD2; cdr3_nt: TGTGCCAGCACGAGTAGCGGGCGCGGGACGAGCTCCTACAATGAGCAGTTCTTC; cdr3_aa: CASTSSGRGTSSYNEQFF
clone_size: -; j_call: TRBJ2-3; v_call: TRBV28; d_call: TRBD2; cdr3_nt: TGTGCCAGCAGTTTATCTCAGCGGGAGGCAGATACGCAGTATTTT; cdr3_aa: CASSLSQREADTQYF
clone_size: -; j_call: TRBJ2-3; v_call: TRBV4-3; d_call: TRBD2; cdr3_nt: TGCGCCAGCAGCCAGTGGGAGGGCGCAGATACGCAGTATTTT; cdr3_aa: CASSQWEGADTQYF
clone_size: -; j_call: TRBJ2-3; v_call: TRBV7-8; d_call: -; cdr3_nt: TGTGCCAGCAGCGTTACTAGGACCGGTAGCACAGATACGCAGTATTTT; cdr3_aa: CASSVTRTGSTDTQYF
clone_size: few; j_call: TRBJ2-1; v_call: TRBV19; d_call: -; cdr3_nt: TGTGCCAGTAAATTCGGGGGAGCGCGTGGGACGAATGAGCAGTTCTTC; cdr3_aa: CASKFGGARGTNEQFF
clone_size: -; j_call: TRBJ2-5; v_call: TRBV7-2; d_call: -; cdr3_nt: TGTGCCAGCAGCTTAGGAACTAGTACAGAGACCCAGTACTTC; cdr3_aa: CASSLGTSTETQYF
clone_size: -; j_call: TRBJ2-2; v_call: TRBV4-3; d_call: TRBD2; cdr3_nt: TGCGCCAGCAGCCAAAGTGGGAGGGTCACCGGGGAGCTGTTTTTT; cdr3_aa: CASSQSGRVTGELFF